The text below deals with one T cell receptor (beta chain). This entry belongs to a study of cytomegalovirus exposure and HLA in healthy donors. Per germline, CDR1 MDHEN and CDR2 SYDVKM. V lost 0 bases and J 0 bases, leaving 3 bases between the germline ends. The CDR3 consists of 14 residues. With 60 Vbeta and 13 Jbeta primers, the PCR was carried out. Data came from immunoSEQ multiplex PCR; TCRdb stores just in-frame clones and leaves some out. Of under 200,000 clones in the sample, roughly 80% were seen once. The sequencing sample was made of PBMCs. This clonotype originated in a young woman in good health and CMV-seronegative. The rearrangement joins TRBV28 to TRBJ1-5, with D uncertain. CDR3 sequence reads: CASSLWYSNQPQHF. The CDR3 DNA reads TGTGCCAGCAGTTTATGGTATAGCAATCAGCCCCAGCATTTT.